The present T cell receptor beta chain was sequenced within a study of CD4 T cell repertoires and nickel (dated by TCRdb to 2020 to 2021). Per the germline V gene (reference sequence), DFQATT is the CDR1 and SNEGSKA is the CDR2. The CDR3 goes from the cysteine to the phenylalanine over 12 residues. The retained sequence is limited to the CDR3, 36 bases, with the frame set at the first base. The junction shows trimming of 2 bases on V and 1 base on J, plus 5 bases between the germline ends. Of note for this clonotype: The antigen it binds to is not known. Per-base qualities were not stored, and no clone one base away is much larger.

Libraries were built with RT-PCR. For sequencing, an Illumina MiSeq was employed. TCRdb handled the public reads itself, with Q25 trimming in fastp and clone calling in MiXCR, and kept productive beta chains. All rows with the same CDR3 protein become a single entry with the most common DNA and genes. The sample data list fewer than 300 distinct CDR3 sequences, and 60% to 80% of these were observed just once. In total, the top ten clones hold 15% of the sample. The chain is assembled from TRBV20-1 and TRBJ1-2; no confident D gene assignment can be made. This clonotype was obtained from a human donor in a nickel allergy study, with or without nickel allergy (not recorded which). It is not recorded whether this sample comes from one donor or several. Sequenced material: CD4+ T cells from blood, not recorded whether cultured. The DNA sequence is as follows: TGCAGTGCTAGAATGTTTAACTATGGCTACACCTTC. The encoded protein is CSARMFNYGYTF.